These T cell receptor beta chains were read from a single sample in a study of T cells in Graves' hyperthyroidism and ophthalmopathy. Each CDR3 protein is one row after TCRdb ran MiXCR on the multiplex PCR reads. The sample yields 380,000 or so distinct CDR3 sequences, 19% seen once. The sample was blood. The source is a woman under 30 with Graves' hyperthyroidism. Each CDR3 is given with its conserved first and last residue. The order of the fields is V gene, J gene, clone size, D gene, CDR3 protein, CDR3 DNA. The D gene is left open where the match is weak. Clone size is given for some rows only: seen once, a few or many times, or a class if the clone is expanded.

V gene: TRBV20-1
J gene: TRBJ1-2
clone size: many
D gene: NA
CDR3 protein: CSARESAPSYGYTF
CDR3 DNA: TGCAGTGCTAGAGAGTCAGCTCCTTCCTATGGCTACACCTTC

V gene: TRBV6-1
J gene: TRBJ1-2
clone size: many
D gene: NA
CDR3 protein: CASNPGALYGYTF
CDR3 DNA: TGTGCCAGCAACCCGGGAGCCCTTTATGGCTACACCTTC

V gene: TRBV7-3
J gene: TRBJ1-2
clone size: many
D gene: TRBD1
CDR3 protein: CASSSGQGGYTF
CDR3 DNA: TGTGCCAGCAGCTCAGGACAGGGCGGCTACACCTTC

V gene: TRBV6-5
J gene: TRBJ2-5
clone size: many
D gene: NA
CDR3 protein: CASSYWGFGNQETQYF
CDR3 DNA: TGTGCCAGCAGTTACTGGGGTTTTGGGAACCAAGAGACCCAGTACTTC

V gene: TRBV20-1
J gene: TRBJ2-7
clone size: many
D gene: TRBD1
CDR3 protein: CSATRDRSYEQYF
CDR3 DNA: TGCAGCGCTACCCGGGACAGATCCTACGAGCAGTACTTC

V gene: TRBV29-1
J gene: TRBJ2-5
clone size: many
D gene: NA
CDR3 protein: CSVTLYQETQYF
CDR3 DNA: TGCAGCGTCACATTGTACCAAGAGACCCAGTACTTC

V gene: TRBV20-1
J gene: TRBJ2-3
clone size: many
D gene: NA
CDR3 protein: CSARVRRGSSF
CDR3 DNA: TGCAGTGCTAGAGTCAGGAGGGGAAGCTCTTTT

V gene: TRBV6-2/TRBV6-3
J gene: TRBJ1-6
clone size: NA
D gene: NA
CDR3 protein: CASSYRQPRSSYNSPLHF
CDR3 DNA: TGTGCCAGCAGTTACAGGCAGCCTAGGAGCTCCTATAATTCACCCCTCCACTTT

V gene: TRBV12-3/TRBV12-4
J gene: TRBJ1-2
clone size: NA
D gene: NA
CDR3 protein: CASSPGHPYGYTF
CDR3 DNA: TGTGCCAGCAGTCCGGGACATCCGTATGGCTACACCTTC

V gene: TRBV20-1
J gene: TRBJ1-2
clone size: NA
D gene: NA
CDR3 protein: CSASMTVGYGYTF
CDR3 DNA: TGCAGTGCTAGTATGACAGTCGGCTATGGCTACACCTTC

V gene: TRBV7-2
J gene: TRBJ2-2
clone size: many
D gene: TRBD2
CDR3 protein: CASSLKLAGHGELFF
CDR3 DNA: TGTGCCAGCAGCTTAAAACTAGCGGGGCACGGGGAGCTGTTTTTT

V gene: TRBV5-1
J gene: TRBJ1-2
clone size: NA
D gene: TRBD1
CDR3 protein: CASSYGTGRTNYGYTF
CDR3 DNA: TGCGCCAGCAGCTACGGGACAGGCAGAACTAACTATGGCTACACCTTC

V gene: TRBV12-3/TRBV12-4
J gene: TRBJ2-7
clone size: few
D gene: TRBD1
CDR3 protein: CASRLQGLRNEQYF
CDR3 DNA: TGTGCCAGCAGGTTACAGGGGCTACGAAACGAGCAGTACTTC

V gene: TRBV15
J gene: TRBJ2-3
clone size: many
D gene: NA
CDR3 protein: CATSRDTSARKDTQYF
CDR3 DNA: TGTGCCACCAGCAGAGATACGTCAGCACGGAAAGATACGCAGTATTTT

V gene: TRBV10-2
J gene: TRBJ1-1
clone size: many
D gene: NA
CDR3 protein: CASSEVGRTEAFF
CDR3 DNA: TGCGCCAGCAGTGAGGTAGGAAGGACTGAAGCTTTCTTT

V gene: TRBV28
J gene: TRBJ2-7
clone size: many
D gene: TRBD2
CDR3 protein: CASSLMGAGVREQYF
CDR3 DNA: TGTGCCAGCAGTTTAATGGGAGCGGGGGTACGGGAGCAGTACTTC

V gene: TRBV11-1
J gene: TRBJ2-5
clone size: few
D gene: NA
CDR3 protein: CASSTWTLQETQYF
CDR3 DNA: TGTGCCAGCAGCACTTGGACTCTTCAAGAGACCCAGTACTTC

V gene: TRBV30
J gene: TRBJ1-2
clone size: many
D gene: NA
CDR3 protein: CAWKAGGSYGYTF
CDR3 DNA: TGTGCCTGGAAGGCGGGGGGCAGCTATGGCTACACCTTC

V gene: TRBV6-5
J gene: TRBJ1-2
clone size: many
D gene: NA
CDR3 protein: CASTSWTDRRKGYTF
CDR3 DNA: TGTGCCAGCACCTCATGGACAGATCGTCGTAAGGGCTACACCTTC

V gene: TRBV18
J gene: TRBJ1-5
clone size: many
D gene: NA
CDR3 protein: CASSPLGGNQPQHF
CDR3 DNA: TGTGCCAGCTCACCACTCGGCGGGAATCAGCCCCAGCATTTT

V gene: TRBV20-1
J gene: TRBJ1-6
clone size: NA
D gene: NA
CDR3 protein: CSAIRSDTGLNSPLHF
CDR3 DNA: TGCAGTGCTATCCGATCCGACACAGGTTTGAATTCACCCCTCCACTTT

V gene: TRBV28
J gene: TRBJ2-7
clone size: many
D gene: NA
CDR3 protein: CASTVRAISYEQYF
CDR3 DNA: TGTGCCAGCACCGTGCGGGCAATCTCCTACGAGCAGTACTTC

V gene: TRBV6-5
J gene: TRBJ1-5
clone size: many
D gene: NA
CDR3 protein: CASSYTTANQPQHF
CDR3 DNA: TGTGCCAGCAGTTACACGACGGCGAATCAGCCCCAGCATTTT

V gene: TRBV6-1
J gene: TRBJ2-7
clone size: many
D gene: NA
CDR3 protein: CASSPRSPSSYEQYF
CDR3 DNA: TGTGCCAGCAGTCCGAGGAGCCCAAGCTCCTACGAGCAGTACTTC

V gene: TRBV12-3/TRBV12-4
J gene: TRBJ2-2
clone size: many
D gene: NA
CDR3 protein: CASSPRHIVSTGELFF
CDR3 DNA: TGTGCCAGCAGTCCTAGACACATTGTGAGCACCGGGGAGCTGTTTTTT

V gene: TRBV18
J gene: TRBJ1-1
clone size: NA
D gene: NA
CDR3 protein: CASSPSGPEAFF
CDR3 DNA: TGTGCCAGCTCACCATCCGGGCCTGAAGCTTTCTTT

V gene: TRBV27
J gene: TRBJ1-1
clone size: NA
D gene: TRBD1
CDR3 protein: CASSHGDRVFEAFF
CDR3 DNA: TGTGCCAGCAGTCATGGGGACAGGGTTTTTGAAGCTTTCTTT

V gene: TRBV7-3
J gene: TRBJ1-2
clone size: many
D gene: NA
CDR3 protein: CASSLKPRQPNYGYTF
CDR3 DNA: TGTGCCAGCAGCTTAAAACCCAGACAACCTAACTATGGCTACACCTTC

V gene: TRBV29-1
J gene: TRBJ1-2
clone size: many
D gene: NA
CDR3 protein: CSVGSLVYGYTF
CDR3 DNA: TGCAGCGTTGGTTCATTGGTCTATGGCTACACCTTC

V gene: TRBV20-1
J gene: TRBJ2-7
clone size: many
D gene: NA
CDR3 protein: CSASSLYEQYF
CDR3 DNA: TGCAGTGCTAGTTCTCTCTACGAGCAGTACTTC

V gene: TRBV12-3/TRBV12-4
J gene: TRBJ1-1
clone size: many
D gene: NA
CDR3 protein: CASSLSGLRTEAMNTEAFF
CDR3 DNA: TGTGCCAGCAGTTTATCGGGCCTCCGAACAGAAGCCATGAACACTGAAGCTTTCTTT

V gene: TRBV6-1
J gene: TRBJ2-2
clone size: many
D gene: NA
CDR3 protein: CASRAGPGNTGELFF
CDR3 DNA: TGTGCCAGCAGAGCAGGACCGGGGAACACCGGGGAGCTGTTTTTT

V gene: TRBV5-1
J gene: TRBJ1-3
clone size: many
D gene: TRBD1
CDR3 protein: CASSSQGVSGNTIYF
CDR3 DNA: TGCGCCAGCAGCTCACAGGGGGTTTCTGGAAACACCATATATTTT

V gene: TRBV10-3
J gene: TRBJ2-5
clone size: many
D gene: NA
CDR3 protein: CAISEWVGGETQYF
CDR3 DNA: TGTGCCATCAGTGAGTGGGTGGGAGGAGAGACCCAGTACTTC

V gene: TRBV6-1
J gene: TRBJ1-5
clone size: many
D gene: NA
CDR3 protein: CARSRRNLPQHF
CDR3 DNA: TGTGCCAGATCACGACGGAATCTGCCCCAGCATTTT

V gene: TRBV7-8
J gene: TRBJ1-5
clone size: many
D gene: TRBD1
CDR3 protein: CASSSRTGRQPQHF
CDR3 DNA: TGTGCCAGCAGCTCACGGACAGGGCGACAGCCCCAGCATTTT

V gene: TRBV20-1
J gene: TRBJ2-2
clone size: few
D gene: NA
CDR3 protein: CSARVGQSQTGELFF
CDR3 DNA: TGCAGTGCTAGAGTCGGACAGTCGCAGACCGGGGAGCTGTTTTTT

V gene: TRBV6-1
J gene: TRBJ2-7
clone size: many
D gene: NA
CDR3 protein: CASRIIRYNSYEQYF
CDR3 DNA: TGTGCCAGCAGAATAATCAGGTACAACTCCTACGAGCAGTACTTC

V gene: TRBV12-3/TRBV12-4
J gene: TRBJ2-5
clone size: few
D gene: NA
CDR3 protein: CASSWRLQETQYF
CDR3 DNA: TGTGCCAGCAGTTGGCGGTTACAAGAGACCCAGTACTTC

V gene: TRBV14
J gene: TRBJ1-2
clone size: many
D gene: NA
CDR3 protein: CASAGFDRLNYGYTF
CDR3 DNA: TGTGCCAGCGCTGGGTTTGACAGACTAAACTATGGCTACACCTTC

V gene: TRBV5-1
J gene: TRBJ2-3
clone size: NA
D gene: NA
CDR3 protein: CASGRRRGPTDTQYF
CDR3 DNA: TGCGCCAGCGGACGGCGCCGCGGGCCCACAGATACGCAGTATTTT

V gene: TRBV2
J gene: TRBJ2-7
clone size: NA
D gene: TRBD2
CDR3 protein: CASSGKTSGGSYEQYF
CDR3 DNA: TGTGCCAGCAGCGGAAAGACTAGCGGGGGTTCCTACGAGCAGTACTTC

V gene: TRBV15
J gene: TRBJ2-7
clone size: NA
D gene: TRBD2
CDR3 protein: CATSRGTSGTYEQYF
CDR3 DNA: TGTGCCACCAGCAGAGGGACTAGCGGGACCTACGAGCAGTACTTC

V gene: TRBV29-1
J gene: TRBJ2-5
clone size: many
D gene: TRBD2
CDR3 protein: CSVAGGALETQYF
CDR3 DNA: TGCAGCGTTGCCGGGGGGGCGTTGGAGACCCAGTACTTC

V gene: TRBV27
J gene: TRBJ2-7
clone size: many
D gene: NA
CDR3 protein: CASSLSKGKFSYEQYF
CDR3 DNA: TGTGCCAGCAGTTTATCGAAAGGGAAATTCTCCTACGAGCAGTACTTC

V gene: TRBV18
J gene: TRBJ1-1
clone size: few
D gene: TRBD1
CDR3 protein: CASSPVGTGVGTEAFF
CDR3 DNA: TGTGCCAGCTCACCGGTGGGGACAGGGGTTGGCACTGAAGCTTTCTTT

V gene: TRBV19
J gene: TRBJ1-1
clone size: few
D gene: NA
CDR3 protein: CASSPSWDAEAFF
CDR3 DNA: TGTGCCAGTAGTCCCAGTTGGGACGCTGAAGCTTTCTTT

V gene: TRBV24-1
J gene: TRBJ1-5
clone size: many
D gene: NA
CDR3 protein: CATSDSPGRQPQHF
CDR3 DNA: TGTGCCACCAGTGATTCCCCAGGGAGACAGCCCCAGCATTTT